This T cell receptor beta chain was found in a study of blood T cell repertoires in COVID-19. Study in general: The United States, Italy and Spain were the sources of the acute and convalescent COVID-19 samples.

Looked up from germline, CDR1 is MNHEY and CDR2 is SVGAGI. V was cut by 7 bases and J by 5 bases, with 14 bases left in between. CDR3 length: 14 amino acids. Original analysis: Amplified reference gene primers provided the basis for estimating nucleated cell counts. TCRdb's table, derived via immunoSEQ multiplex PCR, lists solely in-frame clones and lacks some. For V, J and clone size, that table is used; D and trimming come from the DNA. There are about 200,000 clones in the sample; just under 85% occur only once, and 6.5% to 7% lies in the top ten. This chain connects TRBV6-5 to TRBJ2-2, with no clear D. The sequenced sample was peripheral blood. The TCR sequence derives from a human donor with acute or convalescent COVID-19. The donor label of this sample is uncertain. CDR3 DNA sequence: TGTGCCAGCATACCCGACGGAGTTACCGGGGAGCTGTTTTTT. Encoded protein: CASIPDGVTGELFF.